Shown below are 17 T cell receptor beta chains from a single sample sequenced in a study of blood T cell repertoires in COVID-19. Clones were sequenced by immunoSEQ multiplex PCR, and TCRdb holds only the in-frame ones, with some missing. The sample shows 300,000 to 400,000 clones, about 87% of them seen only once. Source material: PBMCs or T cells enriched from blood (not recorded which). The receptors here all came from a young man who had recovered from COVID-19.

V gene TRBV21-1 combines with J gene TRBJ1-2; whether TRBD1, the table's D call, matches the DNA was not checked. TRBV21-1 is classified as a pseudogene. The CDR3 contains 9 residues. This CDR3 reads CASKGRGVF. As DNA, the CDR3 is TGTGCCAGCAAGGGCAGGGGCGTCTTC.

The chain recombines TRBV7-2 with TRBJ2-5, with 9 bases that match TRBD2. The CDR3 runs to 17 residues. Germline V lookup: CDR1 SGHTA, CDR2 FQGNSA. The V gene end was trimmed by 1 base and the J gene end by 5 bases; junction bases not matched to a gene: 11. CDR3 loop: CASSLGLAGTVLETQYF. The CDR3 coding sequence is TGTGCCAGCAGCTTAGGGCTAGCGGGGACGGTGCTGGAGACCCAGTACTTC.

The chain combines TRBV7-2 with TRBJ1-2; D gene unclear. Per the germline V gene, CDR1 is SGHTA and CDR2 is FQGNSA. This CDR3 has 14 residues. The ends were cut back, 0 bases at V and 4 bases at J, with 9 bases in the middle. The CDR3 coding sequence is TGTGCCAGCAGCTTAGCGGGCAGCTTCTATGGCTACACCTTC. Its protein product is CASSLAGSFYGYTF.

The J gene is TRBJ2-5, the V gene TRBV14, with TRBD2 matching over 10 bases. Germline values: CDR1 SGHDN, CDR2 FVKESK. Trimming at V came to 3 bases and at J to 6 bases, leaving 7 bases not matched to a gene. The CDR3 is made up of 15 amino acids. The CDR3 bases are TGTGCCAGCAGCCAGTCGGCTAGCGGGGGAAAGACCCAGTACTTC. Its protein product is CASSQSASGGKTQYF. The variable domain in full, completed from reference TRBV14 and TRBJ2-5, reads EAGVTQFPSHSVIEKGQTVTLRCDPISGHDNLYWYRRVMGKEIKFLLHFVKESKQDESGMPNNRFLAERTGGTYSTLKVQPAELEDSGVYFCASSQSASGGKTQYFGPGTRLLVL.

This rearrangement joins TRBV20-1 to TRBJ2-3; D is perhaps TRBD2 (7 bases). V lost 3 bases to trimming and J lost 2 bases, with 24 bases between them. Germline V gene lookup returns CDR1 DFQATT and CDR2 SNEGSKA (reference sequence). The CDR3 is made up of 18 amino acids. CDR3 nucleotides: TGCAGTGCTAGTGGCCGGACAGAGGGAGGGGGATACACAGATACGCAGTATTTT. Residues: CSASGRTEGGGYTDTQYF.

This clone was recorded once. This chain joins TRBV15 and TRBJ1-2, with 10 positions matching TRBD1. Germline CDR1 is LNHNV and CDR2 is YYDKDF (reference sequence). Losses at the gene ends were 0 bases for V and 4 bases for J; bases not matched to a gene: 5. The CDR3 runs 16 residues. The CDR3 here is CATSREQGQGIYGYTF. CDR3 nucleotide sequence: TGTGCCACCAGCAGAGAACAGGGACAGGGGATCTATGGCTACACCTTC.

J is TRBJ2-3 and V is TRBV6-1; 9 bases are shared with TRBD2. The CDR3 totals 17 residues. CDR1 and CDR2 from the germline V gene are MNHNS and SASEGT. J gave up 3 bases and V 2 bases, and 9 bases lay outside the gene matches. The DNA for the CDR3 is TGTGCCAGCAGTGAACCCCCCGGCGGGGGGGCAACAGATACGCAGTATTTT. This sequence encodes CASSEPPGGGATDTQYF.

The chain couples TRBV5-1 to TRBJ2-7; D is perhaps TRBD2 (5 bases). V lost 7 bases to trimming and J lost 5 bases, with 16 bases between them. There are 13 residues in the CDR3. The germline gives CDR1 SGHRS, CDR2 YFSETQ. The CDR3 loop reads CASGGGSVHEQYF. As DNA, the CDR3 is TGCGCCAGCGGCGGAGGTAGCGTGCACGAGCAGTACTTC.

This clone has only a few counts. The gene calls are TRBV18 and TRBJ1-5; TRBD1 matches at 10 bases. The CDR3 is 17 amino acids. Germline-derived CDR1 and CDR2 are KGHSH and LQKENI. The ends lost 4 bases at V and 4 bases at J; junction bases unmatched: 10. Written as DNA, the CDR3 is TGTGCCAGCTCACAAACGACAGGGGGCAAGTCGAATCAGCCCCAGCATTTT. It translates to CASSQTTGGKSNQPQHF.

A single count supports this clone. This chain joins TRBV10-1 and TRBJ1-1; D ambiguous. Per germline, CDR1 WNHNN and CDR2 SYGVQD (reference sequence). The CDR3 has 14 residues. Between the trimmed V and J ends, which lost 4 bases and 4 bases, there was a span of 13 bases. In DNA, the CDR3 is TGCGCCAGCAGTGGTTCCGAGGGCGGCACTGAAGCTTTCTTT. Amino acids: CASSGSEGGTEAFF.

CDR3 in amino acids: CASSETGGSGNTIYF. CDR3 coding DNA: TGTGCCAGCAGTGAAACAGGGGGGTCTGGAAACACCATATATTTT. J is TRBJ1-3 and V is TRBV6-1; 8 bases fit TRBD1. The CDR3 is 15 amino acids. After removal of 2 bases from V and 1 base from J, the junction contained 1 base not matched to a gene. Germline CDR1 is MNHNS and CDR2 is SASEGT.

The chain is built from TRBV6-5 and TRBJ2-7, with TRBD2 matching 7 bases. CDR3 size: 11 residues. CDR1 is MNHEY and CDR2 is SVGAGI in the germline V gene. The junction had 3 bases not matched to a gene; V was cut back by 4 bases and J by 9 bases. The CDR3 coding sequence is TGTGCCAGCAGTTCTGGGGGGGTGCAGTACTTC. Translating it yields CASSSGGVQYF.

This clone was found once. The rearrangement uses TRBV24-1 and TRBJ1-5; 9 nucleotides line up with TRBD1. V lost 7 bases to trimming and J lost 0 bases; unmatched junction nucleotides: 6. CDR1 and CDR2 from the germline V gene are KGHDR and SFDVKD. CDR3 length: 16 amino acids. CDR3 amino acids: CATSPTGGTSNQPQHF. The CDR3 region has the DNA TGTGCCACCAGCCCGACAGGGGGAACTAGCAATCAGCCCCAGCATTTT.

This chain connects TRBV3-1 (or the pseudogene TRBV3-2) to TRBJ2-1; a possible D gene is TRBD2 (7 bases). Germline-derived CDR1 and CDR2 are LGHDT and YNNKEL (reference sequence). Trimming took 4 bases from V and 6 from J, leaving 19 bases between them. This CDR3 spans 16 amino acids. In nucleotides, the CDR3 is TGTGCCAGCAGCCCAAGGCTGGTGCGGGGGCTCAATGAGCAGTTCTTC. Translating gives CASSPRLVRGLNEQFF.

The V and J genes are TRBV4-1 and TRBJ2-6; 7 bases line up with TRBD1. Germline-derived CDR1 and CDR2 are MGHRA and YSYEKL. With V trimmed by 8 bases and J by 0 bases, 7 bases remained unmatched. The CDR3 sequence is 16 residues long. CDR3 in amino acids: CASGRDSYSGANVLTF. CDR3 sequence (DNA): TGCGCCAGCGGTAGGGACAGCTACTCTGGGGCCAACGTCCTGACTTTC.

The genes are TRBV9 and TRBJ1-6; 7 nucleotides match TRBD1. Trimming at V came to 0 bases and at J to 6 bases, leaving 3 bases not matched to a gene. Germline-derived CDR1 and CDR2 are SGDLS and YYNGEE. The CDR3 covers 15 residues. The CDR3 nucleotides read TGTGCCAGCAGCGTAGGGGGACAGACTAATTCACCCCTCCACTTT. Protein sequence: CASSVGGQTNSPLHF. Complete variable domain (other parts from reference TRBV9 and TRBJ1-6): DSGVTQTPKHLITATGQRVTLRCSPRSGDLSVYWYQQSLDQGLQFLIQYYNGEERAKGNILERFSAQQFPDLHSELNLSSLELGDSALYFCASSVGGQTNSPLHFGNGTRLTVT.

This clone has a single count. The rearrangement uses TRBV19 and TRBJ1-1, with 8 bases aligning to TRBD1. CDR1 is LNHDA and CDR2 is SQIVND in the germline V gene (reference sequence). Germline trimming cut 4 bases from V and 5 bases from J; bases unmatched to any gene: 6. The CDR3 has 14 amino acids. The DNA for the CDR3 is TGTGCCAGTAGTACCCGACAGGGGAGGACTGAAGCTTTCTTT. Protein sequence: CASSTRQGRTEAFF.